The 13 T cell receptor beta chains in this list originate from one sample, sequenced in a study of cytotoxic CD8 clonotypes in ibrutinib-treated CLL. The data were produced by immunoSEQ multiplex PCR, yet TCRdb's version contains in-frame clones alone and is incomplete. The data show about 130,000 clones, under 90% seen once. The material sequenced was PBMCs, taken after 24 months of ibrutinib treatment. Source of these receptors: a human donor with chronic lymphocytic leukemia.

CDR3 sequence (DNA): TGTGCCTGGAGTGTACGGACAGGGAACGGCTACACCTTC. This encodes CAWSVRTGNGYTF. The chain combines TRBV30 with TRBJ1-2; 8 nucleotides line up with TRBD1. The CDR3 sequence is 13 residues long. The ends lost 0 bases at V and 8 bases at J; junction bases unmatched: 5. Germline lookup yields CDR1 GTSNPN and CDR2 SVGIG (reference sequence).

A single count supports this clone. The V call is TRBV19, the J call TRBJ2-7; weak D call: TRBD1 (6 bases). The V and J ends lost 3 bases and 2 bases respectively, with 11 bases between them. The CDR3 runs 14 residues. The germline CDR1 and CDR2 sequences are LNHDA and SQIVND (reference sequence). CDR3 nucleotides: TGTGCCAGTAGTATTCAGGGGACAACCTACGAGCAGTACTTC. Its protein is CASSIQGTTYEQYF.

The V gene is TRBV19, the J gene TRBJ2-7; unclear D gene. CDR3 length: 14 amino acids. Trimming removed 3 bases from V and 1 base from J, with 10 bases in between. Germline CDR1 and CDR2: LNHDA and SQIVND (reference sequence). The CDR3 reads CASSIMGPSYEQYF. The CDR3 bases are TGTGCCAGTAGTATTATGGGCCCTTCCTACGAGCAGTACTTC. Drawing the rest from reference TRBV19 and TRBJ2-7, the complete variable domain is DGGITQSPKYLFRKEGQNVTLSCEQNLNHDAMYWYRQDPGQGLRLIYYSQIVNDFQKGDIAEGYSVSREKKESFPLTVTSAQKNPTAFYLCASSIMGPSYEQYFGPGTRLTVT.

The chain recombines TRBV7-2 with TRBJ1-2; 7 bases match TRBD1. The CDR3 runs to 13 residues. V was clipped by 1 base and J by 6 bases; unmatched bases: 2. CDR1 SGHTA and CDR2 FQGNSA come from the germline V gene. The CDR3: CASSLGQGDGYTF. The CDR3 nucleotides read TGTGCCAGCAGCTTAGGGCAGGGGGATGGCTACACCTTC.

The CDR3 sequence: CASSEARGGNTIYF. The CDR3 DNA reads TGTGCCAGCAGTGAAGCGCGGGGGGGTAACACCATATATTTT. The genes are TRBV2 and TRBJ1-3; D possibly corresponds to TRBD1 (5 bases). CDR1 is SNHLY, CDR2 FYNNEI, per germline. V was cut by 0 bases and J by 7 bases, with 10 bases left in between. This CDR3 is built from 14 residues.

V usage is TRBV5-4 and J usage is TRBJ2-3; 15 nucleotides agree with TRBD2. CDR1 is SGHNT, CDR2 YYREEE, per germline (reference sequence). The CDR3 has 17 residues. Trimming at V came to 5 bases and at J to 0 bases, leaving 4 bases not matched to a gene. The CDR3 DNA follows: TGTGCCAGCAGGGACGGACTAGCGGGGGGGAGCACAGATACGCAGTATTTT. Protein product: CASRDGLAGGSTDTQYF.

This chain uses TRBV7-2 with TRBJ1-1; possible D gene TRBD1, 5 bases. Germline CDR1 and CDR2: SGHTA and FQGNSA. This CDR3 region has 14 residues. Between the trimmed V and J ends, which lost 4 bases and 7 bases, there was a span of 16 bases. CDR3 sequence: CASSSRPGTDEAFF. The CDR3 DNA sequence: TGTGCCAGCAGCTCCAGACCCGGGACGGATGAAGCTTTCTTT. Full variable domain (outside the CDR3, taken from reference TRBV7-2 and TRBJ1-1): GAGVSQSPSNKVTEKGKDVELRCDPISGHTALYWYRQSLGQGLEFLIYFQGNSAPDKSGLPSDRFSAERTGGSVSTLTIQRTQQEDSAVYLCASSSRPGTDEAFFGQGTRLTVV.

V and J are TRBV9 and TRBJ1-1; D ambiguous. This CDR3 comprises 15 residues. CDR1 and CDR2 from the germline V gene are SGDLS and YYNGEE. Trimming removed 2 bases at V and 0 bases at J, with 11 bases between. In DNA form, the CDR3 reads TGTGCCAGCAGCGTCTCAGGCGGAATGAACACTGAAGCTTTCTTT. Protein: CASSVSGGMNTEAFF. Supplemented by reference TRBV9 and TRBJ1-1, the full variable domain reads DSGVTQTPKHLITATGQRVTLRCSPRSGDLSVYWYQQSLDQGLQFLIQYYNGEERAKGNILERFSAQQFPDLHSELNLSSLELGDSALYFCASSVSGGMNTEAFFGQGTRLTVV.

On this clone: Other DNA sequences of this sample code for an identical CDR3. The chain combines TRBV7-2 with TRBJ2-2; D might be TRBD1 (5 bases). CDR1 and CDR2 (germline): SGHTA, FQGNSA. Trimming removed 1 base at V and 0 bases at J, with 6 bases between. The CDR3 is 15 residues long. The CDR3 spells CASSLGGANTGELFF. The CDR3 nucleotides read TGTGCCAGCAGCTTAGGGGGCGCGAACACCGGGGAGCTGTTTTTT. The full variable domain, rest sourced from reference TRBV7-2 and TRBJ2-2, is GAGVSQSPSNKVTEKGKDVELRCDPISGHTALYWYRQSLGQGLEFLIYFQGNSAPDKSGLPSDRFSAERTGGSVSTLTIQRTQQEDSAVYLCASSLGGANTGELFFGEGSRLTVL.

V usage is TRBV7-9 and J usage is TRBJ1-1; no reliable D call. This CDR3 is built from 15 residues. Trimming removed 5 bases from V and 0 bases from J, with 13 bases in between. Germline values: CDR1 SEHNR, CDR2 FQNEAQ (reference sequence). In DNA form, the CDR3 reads TGTGCCAGCAGCCCAGGCGGTTCTCTGAACACTGAAGCTTTCTTT. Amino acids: CASSPGGSLNTEAFF.

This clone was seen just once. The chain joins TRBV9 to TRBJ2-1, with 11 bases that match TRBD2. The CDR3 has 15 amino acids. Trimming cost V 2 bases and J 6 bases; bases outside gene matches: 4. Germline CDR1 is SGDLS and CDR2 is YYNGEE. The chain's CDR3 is CASSVLSGGANEQFF. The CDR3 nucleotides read TGTGCCAGCAGCGTCCTTAGCGGGGGGGCCAATGAGCAGTTCTTC. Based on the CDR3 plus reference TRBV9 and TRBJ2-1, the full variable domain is DSGVTQTPKHLITATGQRVTLRCSPRSGDLSVYWYQQSLDQGLQFLIQYYNGEERAKGNILERFSAQQFPDLHSELNLSSLELGDSALYFCASSVLSGGANEQFFGPGTRLTVL.

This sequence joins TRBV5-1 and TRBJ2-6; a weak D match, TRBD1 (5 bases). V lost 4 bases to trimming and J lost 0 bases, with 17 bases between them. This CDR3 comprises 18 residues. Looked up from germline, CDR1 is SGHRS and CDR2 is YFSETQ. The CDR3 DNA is TGCGCCAGCAGCCCCTTTGGATGGGGCAGCTCTGGGGCCAACGTCCTGACTTTC. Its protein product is CASSPFGWGSSGANVLTF.

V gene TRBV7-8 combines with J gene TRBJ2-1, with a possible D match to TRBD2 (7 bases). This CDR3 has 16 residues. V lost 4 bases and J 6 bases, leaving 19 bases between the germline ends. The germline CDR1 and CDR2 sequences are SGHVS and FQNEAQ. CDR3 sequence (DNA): TGTGCCAGCAGCTCACTAGGGGGAGGGGGAAGCAATGAGCAGTTCTTC. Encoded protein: CASSSLGGGGSNEQFF.